This T cell receptor beta chain was retrieved from a study of stem cell transplantation in POMP-related autoinflammatory disease. Overall study context: Hypothesis: faulty thymoproteasomes impair CD8+ T-cell selection, skewing TRB repertoires. CD8+ T cells were low and CD4+ cells naive-skewed before transplant.

In this sample, this clone turned up once. Its specificity is not known. Germline V gene data show CDR1 as SGDLS and CDR2 as YYNGEE. Trimming removed 4 bases at V and 4 bases at J, with 14 bases between. The CDR3 runs 14 residues. Study-level findings and limits: Across all analyzed T-cell subsets, patients with PRAID tended toward reduced diversity and increased clonality. Unique TRB V-J gene pairings were limited in number in patients with PRAID.

PRAID featured prominent immunodeficiency. Measured with immunoSEQ multiplex PCR; TCRdb has only the in-frame clones, and not every one. The table includes 8,600 or so clones, roughly nine tenths detected once. The genes are TRBV9 and TRBJ1-1; tentative D call: TRBD1 (5 bases). This receptor was identified in a human donor with POMP-related autoinflammation and immune dysregulation (PRAID). The material was CD8+ T cells from PBMCs, obtained before stem cell transplantation. As DNA, the CDR3 is TGTGCCAGCAGCCCTTGGGACGAGGGCACTGAAGCTTTCTTT. The encoded protein is CASSPWDEGTEAFF.